The sequence of this TCR beta chain was determined in a study of STAT5B mutations in CD4+ large granular lymphocyte leukemia (dated by TCRdb to 2022 to 2024). Background for the entire study: Among the healthy controls, the CDR3 'QG' motif was associated with a particular HLA allele. The study compared the TCRbeta repertoires of patients with CD4+ T-cell large granular lymphocyte leukemia against the TCRbeta repertoires of healthy blood donors. The purity of purified fractions was confirmed by flow cytometry on FACSCanto II or FACSVerse to exceed 95% among lymphocytes.

With respect to this clone: There is no known antigen for this receptor. No much larger clonotype is one base removed from it; base qualities were not supplied.

The paper as a whole reports these results and caveats: CD4-sorted patient repertoires appeared more clonal than healthy CD4+ repertoires, and this difference persisted after removing the putative leukemic clones. Enrichment of TRBV06-family usage was observed among the top patient clones (8/27) relative to healthy controls (2/35). Data were not HLA-matched; higher clonality in CD4+ versus CD8+ T-LGLL could reflect the relatively small sample size. Each patient's main leukemic clonotypes were private, but approximately 23% of these clonotypes showed up at low frequency in the non-leukemic repertoires of other patients.

TCRbeta rearrangements were sequenced from genomic DNA using the immunoSEQ assay at survey resolution. The published analysis was carried out like this. In the TCR sequencing data, the lowest productive clonotype frequency that could be detected was 2.59 x 10-5. Only productive TCRbeta rearrangements, meaning sequences that were complete and in-frame, were kept for the analyses. Clonality for each sample was calculated as Simpson clonality in the immunoSEQ Analyzer version 3.0. Clones were categorized by frequency as very rare, small, medium, large (1-20%) or hyperexpanded (>20%). OLGA 1.2.3 estimated generation probabilities, VDJtools produced V-gene circos plots, VDJdb was queried for specificities, and GLIPH identified CDR3 motifs. This is the immuneACCESS table as TCRdb keeps it, with only in-frame sequences that have V and J called. A part of the clones is gone; compared with another copy, unresolved V genes explain less than half, and the rest is unexplained. Clone size and V and J calls were adopted from that table, with D and trimming inferred from the DNA. Present in this sample are 30,000 to 40,000 clones, 69% of which were seen just once. The top ten clones comprise 2.5% to 3% of the sample.

The healthy control group was made up of around 38 blood donors, and the Finnish Red Cross blood service supplied their buffy coats. All TCR-sequenced material derived from peripheral blood: patient blood samples and healthy donor buffy coats. Ficoll-Hypaque gradient centrifugation was used to isolate peripheral blood mononuclear cells. CD4+ cells were purified magnetically from the buffy coats of healthy controls. The Gentra Puregene Cell and Tissue kit was used for genomic DNA extraction, and quantification was performed on a Qubit 2.0 fluorometer. V is reduced by 4 bases and J by 0 bases, leaving a spacing of 13 bases between them. From the cysteine up to the phenylalanine, the CDR3 has a length of 15 residues. CDR3 DNA only is kept here, 45 bases in frame from base 1. CDR1 SGHKS and CDR2 YYEKEE were looked up in the germline V gene (reference sequence).

The clonotype comes from a human donor in good health. The rearranged chain carries TRBV5-5 and TRBJ1-1, with TRBD1 perhaps the D gene, on 5 matching bases. Material for sequencing was CD4+ T cells from blood buffy coats. The DNA sequence is given as TGTGCCAGCAGCGCGGCGGGAGGGGTGAACACTGAAGCTTTCTTT. Its amino acids are CASSAAGGVNTEAFF.